Below are 13 T cell receptor beta chains sequenced from a single sample in a study of T cells in localized non-small cell lung cancer. The assay was immunoSEQ multiplex PCR, and TCRdb's table has in-frame clones only and misses some. The table shows around 40,000 clones, with around 87% occurring only once. The sequences come from peripheral blood, collected before any cancer treatment. These receptors were obtained from a man between 35 and 75 years old with stage I lung adenocarcinoma.

The rearrangement links TRBV2 to TRBJ1-4; D uncertain. This CDR3 region has 13 residues. Trimming removed 11 bases from V and 3 bases from J, with 13 bases in between. The germline gives CDR1 SNHLY, CDR2 FYNNEI. CDR3 sequence reads: CAGGRAPNEKLFF. Here the CDR3 DNA reads TGTGCCGGTGGGAGGGCGCCTAATGAAAAACTGTTTTTT.

The rearrangement joins TRBV7-9 to TRBJ2-2, with 7 bases identical to TRBD1. Germline values: CDR1 SEHNR, CDR2 FQNEAQ (reference sequence). Unmatched junction bases numbered 12, after V lost 5 bases and J lost 3 bases. The CDR3 has 17 residues. CDR3 loop: CASSRHPGTEHTGELFF. In DNA form, the CDR3 reads TGTGCCAGCAGCCGACATCCCGGGACAGAGCACACCGGGGAGCTGTTTTTT.

V gene TRBV4-3 combines with J gene TRBJ2-7; TRBD2 matches at 15 bases. J gave up 6 bases and V 4 bases, and 7 bases lay outside the gene matches. There are 16 residues in the CDR3. The germline V gene encodes CDR1 LGHNA and CDR2 YSLEER. Here the CDR3 reads CASSRGLAGGIGEQYF. The CDR3 region has the DNA TGCGCCAGCAGCCGAGGACTAGCGGGAGGGATTGGCGAGCAGTACTTC.

This chain joins TRBV6-5 and TRBJ1-2; D not resolved. The CDR3 has 15 amino acids. V was cut by 4 bases and J by 2 bases, with 14 bases left in between. In germline, CDR1 is MNHEY, CDR2 SVGAGI. The CDR3, as DNA: TGTGCCAGCAGTTCCGACGGGATCATAAACTATGGCTACACCTTC. It yields the protein CASSSDGIINYGYTF.

This sequence joins TRBV5-1 and TRBJ2-7, with TRBD1 identical over 8 bases. Losses at the gene ends were 5 bases for V and 0 bases for J; bases not matched to a gene: 4. The CDR3 sequence is 14 residues long. Germline loops: CDR1 SGHRS, CDR2 YFSETQ. The CDR3 region is CASRPGTGSYEQYF. The CDR3 DNA reads as TGCGCCAGCAGACCCGGGACAGGCTCCTACGAGCAGTACTTC.

This chain joins TRBV9 and TRBJ2-4, with 9 bases aligning to TRBD1. The CDR3 extends over 14 amino acids. V lost 3 bases and J lost 8; bases outside the gene matches: 6. The germline CDR1 and CDR2 sequences are SGDLS and YYNGEE. This chain's CDR3 is CASSARDRVHIQYF. DNA for the CDR3: TGTGCCAGCAGCGCCAGGGACAGGGTACACATTCAGTACTTC.

This clone appeared a single time. The chain joins TRBV5-1 to TRBJ2-5; 9 bases align to TRBD2. This CDR3 is 17 amino acids long. Germline loops: CDR1 SGHRS, CDR2 YFSETQ. The trim removed 3 bases at V and 5 bases at J, leaving 14 bases unmatched. The CDR3 region has the DNA TGCGCCAGCAGCTACACACTTAGCGGGAGCGGTGGCGAGACCCAGTACTTC. It translates to CASSYTLSGSGGETQYF.

J is TRBJ2-1 and V is TRBV6-1, with 11 nucleotides matching TRBD1. Germline loops: CDR1 MNHNS, CDR2 SASEGT. The junction had 4 bases not matched to a gene; V was cut back by 5 bases and J by 7 bases. The CDR3 extends over 14 amino acids. The CDR3 nucleotides are TGTGCCAGCAGTTGGGACAGGGGGGGAAATGAGCAGTTCTTC. Translating gives CASSWDRGGNEQFF.

The chain carries TRBV4-1 and TRBJ1-1; 10 bases agree with TRBD1. The germline V gene has CDR1 MGHRA and CDR2 YSYEKL. V shed 9 bases and J 0 bases; nucleotides not matched to a gene: 4. CDR3 length: 14 residues. CDR3 sequence (DNA): TGCGCCAGTCGGGACAGGGGAATGAACACTGAAGCTTTCTTT. Its protein product is CASRDRGMNTEAFF.

The rearrangement uses TRBV28 and TRBJ1-5; D ambiguous. CDR3 length: 16 amino acids. Per the germline V gene, CDR1 is MDHEN and CDR2 is SYDVKM. V lost 0 bases and J 0 bases, leaving 9 bases between the germline ends. The CDR3 reads CASSLWAEDSNQPQHF. CDR3 nucleotides: TGTGCCAGCAGTTTATGGGCAGAAGATAGCAATCAGCCCCAGCATTTT.

This chain connects TRBV4-2 to TRBJ2-3; D unclear. Per the germline V gene, CDR1 is LGHNA and CDR2 is YNFKEQ. V gave up 6 bases and J gave up 3 bases, with 19 bases separating them. The CDR3 spans 16 residues. The CDR3 bases are TGTGCCAGCAGTCTCAGCGCACCGCCCCAAACAGATACGCAGTATTTT. As protein: CASSLSAPPQTDTQYF.

The chain links TRBV18 to TRBJ2-7; 7 bases fit TRBD2. The V and J ends lost 5 bases and 5 bases, in that order; junction bases with no gene match: 12. The length of the CDR3 is 15 residues. CDR1 is KGHSH and CDR2 is LQKENI in the germline V gene. CDR3 residues: CASSTTAGDPHEQYF. The DNA for the CDR3 is TGTGCCAGCTCAACAACGGCGGGAGACCCTCACGAGCAGTACTTC.

The chain uses TRBV4-3 and TRBJ1-2, with D possibly being TRBD1 (6 bases). Germline V lookup: CDR1 LGHNA, CDR2 YSLEER. With 4 bases removed from V and 2 bases from J, the gap between germline ends came to 14 bases. The CDR3 sequence is 15 residues long. The CDR3 reads CASSLAGEPNYGYTF. CDR3 DNA: TGCGCCAGCAGCCTCGCAGGGGAACCCAACTATGGCTACACCTTC.